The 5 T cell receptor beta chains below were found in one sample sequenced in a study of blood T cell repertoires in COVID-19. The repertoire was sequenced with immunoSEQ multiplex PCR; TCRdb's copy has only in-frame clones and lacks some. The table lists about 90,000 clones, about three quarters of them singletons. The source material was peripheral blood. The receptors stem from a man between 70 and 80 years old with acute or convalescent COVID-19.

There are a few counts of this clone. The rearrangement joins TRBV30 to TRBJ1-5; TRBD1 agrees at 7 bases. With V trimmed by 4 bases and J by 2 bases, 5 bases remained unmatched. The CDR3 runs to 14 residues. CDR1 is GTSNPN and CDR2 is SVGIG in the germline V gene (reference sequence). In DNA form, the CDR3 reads TGTGCCTGGAACCGACAGGGAGGCAATCAGCCCCAGCATTTT. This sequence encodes CAWNRQGGNQPQHF.

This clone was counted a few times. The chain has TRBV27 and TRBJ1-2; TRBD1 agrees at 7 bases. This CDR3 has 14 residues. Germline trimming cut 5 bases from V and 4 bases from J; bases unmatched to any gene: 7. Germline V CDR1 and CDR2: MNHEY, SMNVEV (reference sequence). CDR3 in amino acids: CASSAYRGSYGYTF. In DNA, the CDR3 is TGTGCCAGCAGTGCCTACAGGGGCAGCTATGGCTACACCTTC.

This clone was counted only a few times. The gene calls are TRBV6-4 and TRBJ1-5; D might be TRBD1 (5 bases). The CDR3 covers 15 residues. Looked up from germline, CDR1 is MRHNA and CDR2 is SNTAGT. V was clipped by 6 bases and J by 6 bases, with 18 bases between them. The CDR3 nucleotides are TGTGCCAGCAGACCACAGGTTTTCAGGTGTCAGCCCCAGCATTTT. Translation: CASRPQVFRCQPQHF.

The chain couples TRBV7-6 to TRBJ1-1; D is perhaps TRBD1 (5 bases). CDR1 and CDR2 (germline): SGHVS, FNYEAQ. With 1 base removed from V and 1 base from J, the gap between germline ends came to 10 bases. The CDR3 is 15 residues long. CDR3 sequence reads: CASSLVLGENTEAFF. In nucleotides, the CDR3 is TGTGCCAGCAGCTTAGTATTAGGGGAGAACACTGAAGCTTTCTTT.

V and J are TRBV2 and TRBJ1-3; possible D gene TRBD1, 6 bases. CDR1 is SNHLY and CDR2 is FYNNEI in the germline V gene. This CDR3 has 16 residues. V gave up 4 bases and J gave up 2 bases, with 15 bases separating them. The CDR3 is CASSVLMGQTGNTIYF. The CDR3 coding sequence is TGTGCCAGCAGTGTTTTAATGGGACAAACTGGAAACACCATATATTTT. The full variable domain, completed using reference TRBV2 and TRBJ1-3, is EPEVTQTPSHQVTQMGQEVILRCVPISNHLYFYWYRQILGQKVEFLVSFYNNEISEKSEIFDDQFSVERPDGSNFTLKIRSTKLEDSAMYFCASSVLMGQTGNTIYFGEGSWLTVV.